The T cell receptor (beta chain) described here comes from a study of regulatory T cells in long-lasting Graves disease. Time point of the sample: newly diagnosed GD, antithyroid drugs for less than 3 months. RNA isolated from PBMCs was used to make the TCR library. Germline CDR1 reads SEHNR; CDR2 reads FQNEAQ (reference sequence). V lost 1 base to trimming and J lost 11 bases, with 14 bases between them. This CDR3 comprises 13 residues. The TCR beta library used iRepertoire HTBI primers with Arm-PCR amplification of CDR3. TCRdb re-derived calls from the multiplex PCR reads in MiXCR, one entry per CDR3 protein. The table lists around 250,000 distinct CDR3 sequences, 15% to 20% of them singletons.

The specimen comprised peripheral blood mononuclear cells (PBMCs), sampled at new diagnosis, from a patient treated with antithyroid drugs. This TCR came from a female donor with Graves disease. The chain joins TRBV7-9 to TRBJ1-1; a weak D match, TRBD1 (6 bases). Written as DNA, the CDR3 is TGTGCCAGCAGCTTAGATCAGACAAGGGGGGCTTTCTTT. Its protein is CASSLDQTRGAFF.